The entry below gives a single T cell receptor (beta chain) sequence along with its context. Its matching antigen is unknown. These data are taken from a study of Ad26.COV2.S vaccination and SARS-CoV-2 variants. Overall study: Once or twice, 56 days apart, Ad26.COV2.S was delivered intramuscularly. Findings of the study overall: Substantial response breadth was reportedly seen for spike-specific CD8+ and CD4+ T cells after vaccination.

The treatment was: around 19 received Ad26.COV2.S at low or high dose, single or two shots; 5 received placebo; per-sample allocation not given. Sampling was done on day 63 after the first vaccine or placebo injection. An adult aged 18-55 years in Boston served as the donor. Measured with immunoSEQ multiplex PCR; TCRdb has only the in-frame clones, and not every one. Among around 450,000 clones listed, roughly nine tenths were seen once. Germline CDR1 and CDR2: SGHTA and FQGTGA. CDR3 size: 17 residues. Trimming took off 5 bases at V and 0 bases at J, with 14 bases between the two ends. The chain recombines TRBV7-3 with TRBJ2-6; D may be TRBD2 (5 bases). The input for sequencing was peripheral blood, taken in a trial of Ad26.COV2.S vaccine versus placebo. This receptor was identified in a person aged 18-65 years who received the Ad26.COV2.S COVID-19 vaccine or a placebo. CDR3 DNA: TGTGCCAGCAGCAGGTTCGGGGTTCACTCTGGGGCCAACGTCCTGACTTTC. This gives the protein CASSRFGVHSGANVLTF.